Only one count was recorded for the clone carrying this T cell receptor beta chain. The V segment lost 6 bases and the J segment 3 bases; nucleotides outside the gene matches: 6. Germline CDR1 is SQVTM and CDR2 is ANQGSEA. The CDR3 contains 13 residues. Sequencing used immunoSEQ multiplex PCR; TCRdb keeps in-frame clones, though not all of them. The sample comprises 300,000 to 350,000 clones, 70% to 80% of which are singletons, and 6.5% to 8.5% rests with the top ten. The data were obtained in a study of cytotoxic CD8 clonotypes in ibrutinib-treated CLL. The receptor comes from a human donor with chronic lymphocytic leukemia. V usage is TRBV29-1 and J usage is TRBJ2-3; 7 bases are shared with TRBD2. The source was PBMCs, collected before ibrutinib treatment. This CDR3 reads CSVLAEGTDTQYF. The CDR3 bases are TGCAGCGTGCTAGCGGAAGGGACAGATACGCAGTATTTT.